Listed below are T cell receptor beta chains from one sample, sequenced in a study of cytomegalovirus exposure and HLA in healthy donors. The method was immunoSEQ multiplex PCR; TCRdb's version includes in-frame clones alone and lacks a portion of them. Among 150,000 or so clones, 78% were seen once, and the ten largest hold 7%. The sample was PBMCs. All receptors derive from a woman in her thirties or forties in good health and CMV-seropositive. Both conserved end residues are part of each CDR3. The order of the fields is clone size, V gene, J gene, D gene, CDR3 DNA, CDR3 protein. The D gene is left open where the match is weak. Clone sizes are given selectively: once, few, many, or a class where the clone is expanded.

NA	TRBV7-9	TRBJ2-7	TRBD2	TGTGCCAGCAGCCCCTCGCCTGGGACTAGCGTATACGAGCAGTACTTC	CASSPSPGTSVYEQYF
NA	TRBV5-1	TRBJ1-2	NA	TGCGCCAGCAGCTCACAGGGTGGTTATGGCTACACCTTC	CASSSQGGYGYTF
NA	TRBV7-9	TRBJ1-6	TRBD1	TGTGCCAGCAGCCAGGGACAGTGGGATTCACCCCTCCACTTT	CASSQGQWDSPLHF
NA	TRBV7-9	TRBJ1-3	NA	TGTGCCAGCAGCTTAGTTCAGGGACTCTCTGGAAACACCATATATTTT	CASSLVQGLSGNTIYF
NA	TRBV9	TRBJ2-7	TRBD1	TGTGCCAGCAGACACCGGGACAGGTCCCTCTCCGAGCAGTACTTC	CASRHRDRSLSEQYF
NA	TRBV9	TRBJ1-3	NA	TGTGCCAGCAGCGCCACACCAGGGGACCCTCGGAACACCATATATTTT	CASSATPGDPRNTIYF
once	TRBV6-6	TRBJ1-2	TRBD1	TGTGCCAGCAGCCGGACAGGGGATAGCTATGGCTACACCTTC	CASSRTGDSYGYTF
NA	TRBV27	TRBJ2-7	NA	TGTGCCAGCAGCCGAGGAGCGGCTGCCGAGCAGTACTTC	CASSRGAAAEQYF
NA	TRBV15	TRBJ1-1	NA	TGTGCCACCAGCAGAGATCCCGACACTGAAGCTTTCTTT	CATSRDPDTEAFF
few	TRBV4-1	TRBJ2-7	NA	TGCGCCAGCAGCCAATTCCCGACAAGTCTGTACGAGCAGTACTTC	CASSQFPTSLYEQYF
NA	TRBV7-9	TRBJ1-1	TRBD1	TGTGCCAGCAGCTTAAGGTCTGGGACAGAGAACACTGAAGCCTTCTTT	CASSLRSGTENTEAFF
NA	TRBV28	TRBJ1-4	TRBD1	TGTGCCAGCAAAGGAAGACAGGGAACTAATGAAAAACTGTTTTTT	CASKGRQGTNEKLFF
NA	TRBV6-1	TRBJ1-6	TRBD1	TGTGCCAGCAGTGAACGCAGGGACAGATCACCCCTCCACTTT	CASSERRDRSPLHF
NA	TRBV7-9	TRBJ2-6	TRBD1	TGTGCCAGCAGCGTCCAGGACAGGGTTTCTGGGGCCAACGGCCTGACTTTC	CASSVQDRVSGANGLTF
NA	TRBV30	TRBJ1-1	NA	TGTGCCTGGAGGAGCGGGACATTCGCTTTCTTT	CAWRSGTFAFF
NA	TRBV7-9	TRBJ1-6	NA	TGTGCCAGCACTCAGAGGGTTGGTTTT	CASTQRVGF
NA	TRBV5-4	TRBJ2-5	NA	TGTGCCAGCAGCTCCGGGGGGCCTGTAGAGACCCAGTACTTC	CASSSGGPVETQYF
NA	TRBV7-2	TRBJ2-1	TRBD2	TGTGCCAGCAGCTTAGGACCGGGAGGGTACAATGAGCAGTTCTTC	CASSLGPGGYNEQFF
NA	TRBV6-1	TRBJ1-1	NA	TGTGCCAGCAGTGATCGGATGAGGGAAGAAGCTTTCTTT	CASSDRMREEAFF
once	TRBV7-3	TRBJ2-1	TRBD2	TGTGCCAGCAGCCCCGTAGCGGGCGACTACAATGAGCAGTTCTTC	CASSPVAGDYNEQFF
NA	TRBV6-6	TRBJ1-1	TRBD1	TGTGCCAGCAGTTACCCTGGACAGGCGAACACTGAAGCTTTCTTT	CASSYPGQANTEAFF
NA	TRBV13	TRBJ2-1	NA	TGTGCCAGCAGCTTTCAGGTCAGCTCCTACAATGAGCAGTTCTTC	CASSFQVSSYNEQFF
NA	TRBV7-9	TRBJ2-7	NA	TGTTCCAGCAGCAGTGGCGGCTACGAGCAGTACTTC	CSSSSGGYEQYF
NA	TRBV9	TRBJ1-1	TRBD1	TGTGCCAGCAGCGTAGATGGATCACAGGGGGCGCGCACTGAAGCTTTCTTT	CASSVDGSQGARTEAFF
NA	TRBV11-2	TRBJ2-1	NA	TGTGCCAGCAGCTCTGCCTTAAACGGGTTCGGCACTGAGCAGTTCTTC	CASSSALNGFGTEQFF
NA	TRBV29-1	TRBJ1-2	NA	TGCAGCGCCCAGCGTGTCGGCTATGGCTACACCTTC	CSAQRVGYGYTF
NA	TRBV2	TRBJ2-7	TRBD2	TGTGCCAGCAGTCCACCCGGGACTAGGGCCGCCGAGCAGTACTTC	CASSPPGTRAAEQYF
NA	TRBV7-2	TRBJ2-1	TRBD2	TGTGCCAGCAGCTTATCATCGTCTAGCGGGGCCCCGCATGAGCAGTTCTTC	CASSLSSSSGAPHEQFF
NA	TRBV4-2	TRBJ2-7	NA	TGTGCCAGCAGCTCAGGGTTCAGCTCCTACGAGCAGTACTTC	CASSSGFSSYEQYF
once	TRBV4-3	TRBJ2-1	TRBD1	TGCGCCAGCAGCCAAGAATTGGACAGGGTGGGATTCCATGAGCAGTTCTTC	CASSQELDRVGFHEQFF
few	TRBV2	TRBJ2-7	TRBD1	TGTGCCAGTAGACAGGGTTTGGAGGAGCAGTACTTC	CASRQGLEEQYF
NA	TRBV6-1	TRBJ1-1	NA	TGTGCCAGCAGTACCCCGGGTCCAGCTTTCTTT	CASSTPGPAFF
NA	TRBV6-5	TRBJ2-3	NA	TGTGCCAGCAGACCGACAGGCACAGATACGCAGTATTTT	CASRPTGTDTQYF
NA	TRBV19	TRBJ1-5	TRBD1	TGTGCCAGTAAGAAGACAGGGGAGCATCAGCCCCAGCATTTT	CASKKTGEHQPQHF
NA	TRBV5-6	TRBJ2-3	TRBD1	TGTGCCAGCAGTCCCCGGACAGGTTTTGCTAGCACAGATACGCAGTATTTT	CASSPRTGFASTDTQYF
NA	TRBV4-1	TRBJ2-7	TRBD1	TGCGCCAGCAGCCAAGGGACAGGGCTAGGCGAGCAGTACTTC	CASSQGTGLGEQYF
NA	TRBV4-3	TRBJ2-2	NA	TGCGCCAGCAGCCAAATCGGTAACACCGGGGAGCTGTTTTTT	CASSQIGNTGELFF
NA	TRBV6-1	TRBJ1-5	NA	TGTGCCGGCGGGATCGGCAGGGCTCAGCCCCAGCATTTT	CAGGIGRAQPQHF
few	TRBV21-1	TRBJ1-2	NA	TGTGCCAGCAGCGTCAGGAATGGCTACACCTTC	CASSVRNGYTF
NA	TRBV7-9	TRBJ2-3	NA	TGTGCCAGCAGCCCCGGGACTTCCACAGATACGCAGTATTTT	CASSPGTSTDTQYF
few	TRBV9	TRBJ2-2	TRBD1	TGTGCCAGCAGCGTAGGGACAGGGGGCGCCGGGGAGCTGTTTTTT	CASSVGTGGAGELFF
once	TRBV6-7	TRBJ2-5	TRBD2	TGTGCCAGCAGTTACTCGGGACTAGCGGGGGAGGGAGAGACCCAGTACTTC	CASSYSGLAGEGETQYF
NA	TRBV28	TRBJ1-4	TRBD1	TGTGCCAGCAGGAGCCAGAACAGGGGTGGAGAAAAACTGTTTTTT	CASRSQNRGGEKLFF
few	TRBV29-1	TRBJ2-5	NA	TGCAGCGTTGTCTTTGCGGGGGCCACGAAGACCCAGTACTTC	CSVVFAGATKTQYF
NA	TRBV7-6	TRBJ2-3	NA	TGTGCCAGCAGCCCCCCCACCCAGGGGAGGCAGTATTTT	CASSPPTQGRQYF
NA	TRBV30	TRBJ1-1	NA	TGTGCCTGGAGCCCAGGACAGCTCACTGAAGCTTTCTTT	CAWSPGQLTEAFF
NA	TRBV18	TRBJ2-3	TRBD1	TGTGCCAGCTCCCTGGGACAGCTAAGCACAGATACGCAGTATTTT	CASSLGQLSTDTQYF
few	TRBV4-2	TRBJ1-4	NA	TGTGCCAGCAGCCAAGTAGTCCAGGGTGAAGAAAAACTGTTTTTT	CASSQVVQGEEKLFF
NA	TRBV4-3	TRBJ2-3	TRBD1	TGCGCCAGCAGCCCACAGGGGGTAGATACGCAGTATTTT	CASSPQGVDTQYF
NA	TRBV5-4	TRBJ1-6	TRBD1	TGTGCCAGCAGCCCCGGACAGGCCGCCGGGGCCCACTTT	CASSPGQAAGAHF
NA	TRBV6-6	TRBJ1-3	NA	TGTGCCAGCAGTCCCGACTACAGGGATGGTGGAAACACCATATATTTT	CASSPDYRDGGNTIYF
NA	TRBV4-1	TRBJ1-2	NA	TGCGCCAGCAGCCAAGGTGTGCTCGGGGGCTACACCTTC	CASSQGVLGGYTF
NA	TRBV5-1	TRBJ2-3	TRBD2	TGCGCCAGCAGCTTGAACGGGGGGGTGACCACAGATACGCAGTATTTT	CASSLNGGVTTDTQYF
once	TRBV5-5	TRBJ1-1	NA	TGTGCCAGCAGCCCCCAGGCGGTGGACTACATGAACACTGAAGCTTTCTTT	CASSPQAVDYMNTEAFF
NA	TRBV7-8	TRBJ1-1	TRBD1	TGTGCCAGCAGCTCCACGAGAGGACAGGCAGCTGAAGCTTTCTTT	CASSSTRGQAAEAFF
NA	TRBV30	TRBJ1-1	NA	TGTGCCTGGAGCGTCGACAGGAAAGCTTTCTTT	CAWSVDRKAFF
NA	TRBV2	TRBJ2-3	NA	TGTGCCAGCAGTGATAAACAGGCGCTCACGACAGATACGCAGTATTTT	CASSDKQALTTDTQYF